There are a few counts of the clone carrying this TCR beta chain. Per germline, CDR1 SEHNR and CDR2 FQNEAQ (reference sequence). Trimming at V came to 5 bases and at J to 4 bases, leaving 4 bases not matched to a gene. The CDR3 consists of 15 residues. This sample was taken from a study of sequential checkpoint blockade in melanoma. The overall study: Each arm's sequence ended with maintenance nivolumab.

Stated treatment: randomized to nivolumab then ipilimumab (arm A) or the reverse (arm B). No patient had prior DNA-damaging chemotherapy. Clones were sequenced by immunoSEQ multiplex PCR, and TCRdb holds only the in-frame ones, with some missing. The sample lists 9,500 to 13,000 clones, roughly 72% occurring once. The chain uses TRBV7-9 and TRBJ2-6, with 8 bases matching TRBD1. The source of this sequence is a human donor with melanoma. The sample consisted of CD8+ T cells sorted from blood (inferred from file names), taken from a patient given nivolumab and ipilimumab in sequence. The CDR3, as DNA: TGTGCCAGCAGCCCGACAGGGGACGGGGCCAACGTCCTGACTTTC. Amino acids: CASSPTGDGANVLTF. Variable domain in full (rest from reference TRBV7-9 and TRBJ2-6): DTGVSQNPRHKITKRGQNVTFRCDPISEHNRLYWYRQTLGQGPEFLTYFQNEAQLEKSRLLSDRFSAERPKGSFSTLEIQRTEQGDSAMYLCASSPTGDGANVLTFGAGSRLTVL.